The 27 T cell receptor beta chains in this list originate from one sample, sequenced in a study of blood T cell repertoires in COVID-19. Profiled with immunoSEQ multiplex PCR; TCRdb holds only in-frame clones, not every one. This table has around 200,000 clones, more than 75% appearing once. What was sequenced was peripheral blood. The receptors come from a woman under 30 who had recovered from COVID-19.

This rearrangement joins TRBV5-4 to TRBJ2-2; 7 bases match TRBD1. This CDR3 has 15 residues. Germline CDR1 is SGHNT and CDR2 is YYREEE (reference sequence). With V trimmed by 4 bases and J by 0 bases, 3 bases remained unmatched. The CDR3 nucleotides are TGTGCCAGCAGCAGGGACAGCGCGAACACCGGGGAGCTGTTTTTT. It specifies CASSRDSANTGELFF.

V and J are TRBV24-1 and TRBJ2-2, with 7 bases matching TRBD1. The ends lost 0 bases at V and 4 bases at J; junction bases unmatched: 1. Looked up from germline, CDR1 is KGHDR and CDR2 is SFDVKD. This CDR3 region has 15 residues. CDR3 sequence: CATSDLSGGTGELFF. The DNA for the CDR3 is TGTGCCACCAGTGATTTGTCAGGGGGCACCGGGGAGCTGTTTTTT.

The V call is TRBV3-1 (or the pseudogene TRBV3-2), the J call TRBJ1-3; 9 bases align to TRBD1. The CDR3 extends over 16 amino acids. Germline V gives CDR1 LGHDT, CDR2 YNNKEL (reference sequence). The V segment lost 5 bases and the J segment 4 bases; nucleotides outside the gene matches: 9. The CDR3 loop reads CASSSTGGLVGNTIYF. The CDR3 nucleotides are TGTGCCAGCAGCTCTACAGGGGGCCTCGTAGGAAACACCATATATTTT.

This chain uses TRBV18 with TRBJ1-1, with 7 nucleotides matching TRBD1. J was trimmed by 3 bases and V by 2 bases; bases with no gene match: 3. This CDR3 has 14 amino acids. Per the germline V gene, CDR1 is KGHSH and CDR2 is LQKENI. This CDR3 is CASSPGTAYTEAFF. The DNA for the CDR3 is TGTGCCAGCTCACCAGGGACAGCATACACTGAAGCTTTCTTT. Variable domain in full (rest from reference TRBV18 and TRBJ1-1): NAGVMQNPRHLVRRRGQEARLRCSPMKGHSHVYWYRQLPEEGLKFMVYLQKENIIDESGMPKERFSAEFPKEGPSILRIQQVVRGDSAAYFCASSPGTAYTEAFFGQGTRLTVV.

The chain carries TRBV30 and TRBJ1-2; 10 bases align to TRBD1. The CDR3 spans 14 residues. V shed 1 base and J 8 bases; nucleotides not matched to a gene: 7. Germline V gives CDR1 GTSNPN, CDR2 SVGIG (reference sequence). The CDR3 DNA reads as TGTGCCTGGAGTGCCGGGACAGGGGTCGAGGGCTACACCTTC. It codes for CAWSAGTGVEGYTF.

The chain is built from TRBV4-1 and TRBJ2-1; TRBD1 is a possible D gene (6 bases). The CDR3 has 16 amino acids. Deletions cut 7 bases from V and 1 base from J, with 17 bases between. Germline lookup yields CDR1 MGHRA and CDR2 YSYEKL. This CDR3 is CASTTSQGLSYNEQFF. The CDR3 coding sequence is TGCGCCAGCACGACCTCACAGGGCCTGTCCTACAATGAGCAGTTCTTC.

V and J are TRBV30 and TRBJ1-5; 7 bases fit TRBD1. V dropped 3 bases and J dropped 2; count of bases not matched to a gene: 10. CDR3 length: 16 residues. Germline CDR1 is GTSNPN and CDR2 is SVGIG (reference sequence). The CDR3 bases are TGTGCCTGGAGGGGTGTTAGGGGGCAGGGCAATCAGCCCCAGCATTTT. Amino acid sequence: CAWRGVRGQGNQPQHF.

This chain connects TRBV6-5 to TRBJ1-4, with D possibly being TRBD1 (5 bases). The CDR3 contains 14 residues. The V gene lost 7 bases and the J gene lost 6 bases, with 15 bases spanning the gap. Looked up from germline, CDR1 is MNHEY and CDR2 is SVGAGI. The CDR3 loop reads CASTRGGSYEKLFF. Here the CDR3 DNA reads TGTGCCAGCACGAGGGGAGGATCCTATGAAAAACTGTTTTTT.

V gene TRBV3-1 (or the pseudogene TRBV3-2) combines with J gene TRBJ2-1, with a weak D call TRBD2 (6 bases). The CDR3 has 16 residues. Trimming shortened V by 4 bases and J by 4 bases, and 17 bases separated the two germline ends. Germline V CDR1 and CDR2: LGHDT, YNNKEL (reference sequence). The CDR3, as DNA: TGTGCCAGCAGCCCCACGGAGGCTAGCGCTTACAATGAGCAGTTCTTC. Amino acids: CASSPTEASAYNEQFF.

The CDR3 protein is CASSSRQGTNEKLFF. DNA of the CDR3: TGTGCCAGCAGCTCAAGACAGGGGACTAATGAAAAACTGTTTTTT. This chain connects TRBV7-6 to TRBJ1-4, with 8 bases identical to TRBD1. The CDR3 length is 15 residues. The V gene's germline CDR1 is SGHVS and CDR2 FNYEAQ. J was trimmed by 2 bases and V by 4 bases; bases with no gene match: 3.

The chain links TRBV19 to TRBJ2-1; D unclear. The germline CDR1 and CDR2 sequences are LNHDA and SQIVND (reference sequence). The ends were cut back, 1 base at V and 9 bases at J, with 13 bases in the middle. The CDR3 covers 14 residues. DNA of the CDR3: TGTGCCAGTAGTATAGGCCAGACTGGCGGTGAGCAGTTCTTC. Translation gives CASSIGQTGGEQFF.

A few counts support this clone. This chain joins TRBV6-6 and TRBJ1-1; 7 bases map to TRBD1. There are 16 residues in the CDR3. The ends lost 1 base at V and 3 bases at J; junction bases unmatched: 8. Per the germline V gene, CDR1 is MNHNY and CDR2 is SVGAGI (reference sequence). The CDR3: CASSYYLDRADTEAFF. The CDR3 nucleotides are TGTGCCAGCAGTTACTACCTTGACAGGGCTGACACTGAAGCTTTCTTT.

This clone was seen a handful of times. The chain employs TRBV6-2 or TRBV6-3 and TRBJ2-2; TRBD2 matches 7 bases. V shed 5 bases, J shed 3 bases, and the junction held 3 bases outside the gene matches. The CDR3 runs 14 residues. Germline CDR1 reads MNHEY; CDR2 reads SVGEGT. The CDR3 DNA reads TGTGCCAGCAGTGGGGGGGATGACACCGGGGAGCTGTTTTTT. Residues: CASSGGDDTGELFF.

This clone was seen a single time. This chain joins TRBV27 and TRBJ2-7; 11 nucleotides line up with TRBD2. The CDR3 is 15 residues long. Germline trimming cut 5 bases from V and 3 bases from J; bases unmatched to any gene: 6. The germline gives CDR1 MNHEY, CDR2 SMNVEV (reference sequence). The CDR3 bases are TGTGCCAGCAGTCCCACCGGGACTAGCGGCTACGAGCAGTACGTC. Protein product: CASSPTGTSGYEQYV.

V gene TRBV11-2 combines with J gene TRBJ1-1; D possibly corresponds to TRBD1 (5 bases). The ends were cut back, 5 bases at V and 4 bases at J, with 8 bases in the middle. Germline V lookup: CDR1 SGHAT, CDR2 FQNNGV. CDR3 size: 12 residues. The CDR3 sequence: CASSGGLTEAFF. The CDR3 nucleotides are TGTGCCAGCAGCGGGGGACTCACTGAAGCTTTCTTT.

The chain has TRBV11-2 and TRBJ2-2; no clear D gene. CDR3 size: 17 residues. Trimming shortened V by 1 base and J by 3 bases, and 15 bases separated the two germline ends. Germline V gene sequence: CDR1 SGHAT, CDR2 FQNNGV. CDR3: CASSLGFRIKDTGELFF. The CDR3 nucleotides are TGTGCCAGCAGCTTAGGGTTCAGGATTAAGGACACCGGGGAGCTGTTTTTT.

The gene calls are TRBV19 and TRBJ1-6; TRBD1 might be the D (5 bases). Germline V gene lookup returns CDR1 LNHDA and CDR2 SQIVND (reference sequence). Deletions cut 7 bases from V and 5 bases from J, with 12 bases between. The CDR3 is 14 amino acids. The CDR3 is CASNMDTHNSPLHF. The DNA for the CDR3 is TGTGCCAGTAACATGGACACCCATAATTCACCCCTCCACTTT.

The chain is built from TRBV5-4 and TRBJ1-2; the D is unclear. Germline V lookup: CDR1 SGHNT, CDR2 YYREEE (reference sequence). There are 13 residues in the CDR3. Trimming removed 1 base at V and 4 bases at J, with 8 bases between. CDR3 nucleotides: TGTGCCAGCAGCTTGCTCCGAGCCTATGGCTACACCTTC. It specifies CASSLLRAYGYTF. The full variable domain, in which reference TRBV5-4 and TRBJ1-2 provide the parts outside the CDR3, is ETGVTQSPTHLIKTRGQQVTLRCSSQSGHNTVSWYQQALGQGPQFIFQYYREEENGRGNFPPRFSGLQFPNYSSELNVNALELDDSALYLCASSLLRAYGYTFGSGTRLTVV.

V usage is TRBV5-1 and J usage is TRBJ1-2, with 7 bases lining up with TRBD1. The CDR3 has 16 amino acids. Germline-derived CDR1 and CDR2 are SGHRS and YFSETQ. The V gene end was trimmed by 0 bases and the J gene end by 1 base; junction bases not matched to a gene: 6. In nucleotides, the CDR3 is TGCGCCAGCAGCTTGGGTGCGGACAGGAGTAACTATGGCTACACCTTC. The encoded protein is CASSLGADRSNYGYTF.

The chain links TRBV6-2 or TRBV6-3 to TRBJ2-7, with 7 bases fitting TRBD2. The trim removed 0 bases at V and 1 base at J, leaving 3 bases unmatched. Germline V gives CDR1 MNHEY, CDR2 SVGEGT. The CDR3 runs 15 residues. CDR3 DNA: TGTGCCAGCAGTTACTCGAAAGCGGGGTCCTACGAGCAGTACTTC. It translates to CASSYSKAGSYEQYF.

The CDR3: CASSLDVNTEAFF. CDR3 sequence (DNA): TGTGCCAGCAGCTTGGATGTAAACACTGAAGCTTTCTTT. This chain connects TRBV5-5 to TRBJ1-1; D gene unclear. Germline V gene data show CDR1 as SGHKS and CDR2 as YYEKEE (reference sequence). The CDR3 is made up of 13 amino acids. The ends were cut back, 0 bases at V and 2 bases at J, with 5 bases in the middle.

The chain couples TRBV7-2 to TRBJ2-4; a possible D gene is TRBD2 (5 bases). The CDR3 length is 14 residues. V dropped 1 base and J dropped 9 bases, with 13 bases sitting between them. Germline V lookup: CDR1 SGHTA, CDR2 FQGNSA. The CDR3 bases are TGTGCCAGCAGCTTAGGGACCTCCGAGGGCATTCAGTACTTC. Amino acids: CASSLGTSEGIQYF. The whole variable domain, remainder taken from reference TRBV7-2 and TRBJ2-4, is GAGVSQSPSNKVTEKGKDVELRCDPISGHTALYWYRQSLGQGLEFLIYFQGNSAPDKSGLPSDRFSAERTGGSVSTLTIQRTQQEDSAVYLCASSLGTSEGIQYFGAGTRLSVL.

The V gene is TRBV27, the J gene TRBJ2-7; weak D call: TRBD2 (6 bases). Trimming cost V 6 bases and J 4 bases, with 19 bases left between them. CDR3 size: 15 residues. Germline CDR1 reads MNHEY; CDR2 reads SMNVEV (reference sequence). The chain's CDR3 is CASSMTGDEVYEQYV. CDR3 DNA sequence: TGTGCCAGCAGCATGACGGGAGACGAGGTTTACGAGCAGTACGTC.

The CDR3 sequence is CARSRGGRVHGYTF. The CDR3 bases are TGTGCCAGAAGCCGGGGGGGCAGGGTCCATGGCTACACCTTC. V gene TRBV5-3 combines with J gene TRBJ1-2; D may be TRBD1 (6 bases). TRBV5-3 is noted as an ORF with a role that remains uncertain. V lost 4 bases and J 6 bases, leaving 16 bases between the germline ends. The CDR3 sequence is 14 residues long.

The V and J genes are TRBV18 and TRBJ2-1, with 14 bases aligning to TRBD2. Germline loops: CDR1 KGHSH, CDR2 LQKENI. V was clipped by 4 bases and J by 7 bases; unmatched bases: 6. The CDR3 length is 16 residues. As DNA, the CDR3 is TGTGCCAGCTCACTGGGACTAGCGGGAGAGTTGAATGAGCAGTTCTTC. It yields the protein CASSLGLAGELNEQFF.

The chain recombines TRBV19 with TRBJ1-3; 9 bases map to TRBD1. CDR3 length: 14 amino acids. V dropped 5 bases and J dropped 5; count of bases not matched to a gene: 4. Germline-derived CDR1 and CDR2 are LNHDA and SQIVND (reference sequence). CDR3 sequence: CASSPGQGRNTIYF. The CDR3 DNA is TGTGCCAGTAGTCCGGGACAGGGAAGAAACACCATATATTTT.

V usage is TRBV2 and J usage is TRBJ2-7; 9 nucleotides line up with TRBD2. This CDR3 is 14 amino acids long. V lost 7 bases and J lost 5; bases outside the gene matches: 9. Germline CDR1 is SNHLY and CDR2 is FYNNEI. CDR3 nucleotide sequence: TGTGCCAGCACCGCCACTAGCGGGTCCCACGAGCAGTACGTC. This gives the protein CASTATSGSHEQYV.